The rows below give T cell receptor beta chains drawn from one sample of a study of T cell changes during pregnancy in multiple sclerosis. Libraries were prepared by immunoSEQ multiplex PCR; TCRdb keeps only in-frame clonotypes and omits some of them. The table lists about 69,000 clones, about 91% of them singletons. The material sequenced was CD4+ T cells from peripheral blood mononuclear cells, taken in the third trimester of pregnancy. The receptors shown here come from a female donor in good health, enrolled as a control in a pregnancy study. CDR3s leave out the opening cysteine and the closing phenylalanine or tryptophan.

V	CDR3
TRBV9	ASSVTGGQNQPQH
TRBV15	ATGMDYSEQF
TRBV7-7	ASSSDRESYNEQF
TRBV29-1	SVGRSTGELF
TRBV5-1	ASSLEGQPSTDTQY
TRBV30	AWNRDSYGYT
TRBV27	ASSPHRDNEKLF
TRBV6-6	ASSYPGLNYGYT
TRBV5-8	ASKGRTYEQY
TRBV2	ASSPQAGNTEAF
TRBV5-8	ASSIPGGEAF
TRBV2	ASSRGGESYNEQF
TRBV19	ASSSGGADYGYT
TRBV30	AWRTVLGRNTEAF
TRBV5-6	ASSQKDRGQTEAF
TRBV6-5	ASSLTGSAFYGYT
TRBV10-3	AIPSGSANTGELF